The clone carrying this TCR beta chain was found many times. HTBI primers from iRepertoire and Arm-PCR of CDR3 regions yielded the TCR beta libraries. TCRdb reanalysed the multiplex PCR reads using MiXCR and keeps one entry per CDR3 protein. The sample consists of 360,000 or so distinct CDR3 sequences, roughly a sixth of them appearing once. The CDR3 loop spans 12 amino acids. The germline V and J ends were trimmed by 1 base and 3 bases, with 6 bases remaining between them. In germline, CDR1 is DFQATT, CDR2 SNEGSKA (reference sequence). Time point in this sample: newly diagnosed GD, antithyroid drugs for less than 3 months. RNA extracted from PBMCs served as the sequencing template. This sample was included in a study of regulatory T cells in long-lasting Graves disease. The same sample was also studied in work on T cells in Graves' hyperthyroidism and ophthalmopathy.

The receptor was derived from a man aged 40-55 years with Graves disease. The chain employs TRBV20-1 and TRBJ1-2; no definite D call. The material sequenced was peripheral blood mononuclear cells (PBMCs), taken at new diagnosis, from a patient treated with antithyroid drugs. The CDR3 DNA follows: TGCAGTGCTAGAGGGGTCGACTATGGCTACACCTTC. Amino acid sequence: CSARGVDYGYTF.